A selection of T cell receptor beta chains follows, all from one sample in a study of neurological immune-mediated disorders. TCRdb re-analysed the 5' RACE reads in MiXCR, keeping a single row per CDR3 protein. The top ten hold roughly 3.4% of the sample, which has 50,000 to 65,000 distinct CDR3 sequences, less than 6% seen once. Sequenced input: PBMCs. The receptors here all came from a woman between 50 and 59 years old with multiple sclerosis. The conserved cysteine and the conserved F or W are not part of the CDR3 here. Each record gives: CDR3 protein, V gene, J gene.

CDR3aa: SARYRNGETQY
v_gene: TRBV20-1
j_gene: TRBJ2-5

CDR3aa: ASSVGGTPDTQY
v_gene: TRBV9
j_gene: TRBJ2-3

CDR3aa: ATSSGRQGQGEQF
v_gene: TRBV15
j_gene: TRBJ2-1

CDR3aa: ASSLMNTGELF
v_gene: TRBV9
j_gene: TRBJ2-2

CDR3aa: ASSLGGRETQY
v_gene: TRBV7-3
j_gene: TRBJ2-5

CDR3aa: SARASRTTPNTGELF
v_gene: TRBV20-1
j_gene: TRBJ2-2

CDR3aa: ASSPGVTDYYNEQF
v_gene: TRBV9
j_gene: TRBJ2-1

CDR3aa: ASSLAGDTEAF
v_gene: TRBV5-1
j_gene: TRBJ1-1

CDR3aa: SVDRLPDEKLF
v_gene: TRBV29-1
j_gene: TRBJ1-4

CDR3aa: ASSLFGGQGVLSYNEQF
v_gene: TRBV11-2
j_gene: TRBJ2-1

CDR3aa: SASGRGSGEQY
v_gene: TRBV20-1
j_gene: TRBJ2-7

CDR3aa: ASSLSPGTDYNEQF
v_gene: TRBV5-1
j_gene: TRBJ2-1

CDR3aa: ASSLDYGINQPQN
v_gene: TRBV7-9
j_gene: TRBJ1-5

CDR3aa: ASSDSGGASDTQY
v_gene: TRBV6-4
j_gene: TRBJ2-3

CDR3aa: ATGRFGEKLF
v_gene: TRBV6-5
j_gene: TRBJ1-4

CDR3aa: ASSLGFGETQY
v_gene: TRBV7-6
j_gene: TRBJ2-5

CDR3aa: ATSRDGYYEQY
v_gene: TRBV15
j_gene: TRBJ2-7